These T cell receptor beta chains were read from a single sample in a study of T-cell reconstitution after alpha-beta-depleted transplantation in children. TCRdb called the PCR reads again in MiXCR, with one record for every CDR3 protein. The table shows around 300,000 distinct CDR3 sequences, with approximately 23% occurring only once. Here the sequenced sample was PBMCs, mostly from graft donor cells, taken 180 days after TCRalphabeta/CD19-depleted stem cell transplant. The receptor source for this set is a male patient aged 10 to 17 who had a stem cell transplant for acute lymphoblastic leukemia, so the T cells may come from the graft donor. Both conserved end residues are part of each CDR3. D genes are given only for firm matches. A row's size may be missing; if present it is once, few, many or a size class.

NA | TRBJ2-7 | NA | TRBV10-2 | CASSEGRTNNF | TGCGCCAGCAGTGAAGGCCGTACAAATAACTTC
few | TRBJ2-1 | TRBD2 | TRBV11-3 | CASSLGLAGAGLFF | TGTGCCAGCAGCTTAGGACTAGCGGGAGCAGGCCTGTTCTTC
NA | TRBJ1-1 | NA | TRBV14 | CASSQYTGPVNTEAFF | TGTGCCAGCAGCCAATATACAGGGCCCGTGAACACTGAAGCTTTCTTT
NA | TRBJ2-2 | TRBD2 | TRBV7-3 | CASSSGIAGPRGELFF | TGTGCCAGCAGCTCCGGTATAGCGGGACCTCGCGGGGAGCTGTTTTTT
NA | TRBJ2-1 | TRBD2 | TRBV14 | CASSQFSLSGGSSYNEQFF | TGTGCCAGCAGCCAATTTTCCTTAAGCGGCGGGAGCTCCTACAATGAGCAGTTCTTC
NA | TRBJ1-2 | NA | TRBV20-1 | CSAKAGVYGYTF | TGCAGTGCTAAAGCAGGTGTCTATGGCTACACCTTC
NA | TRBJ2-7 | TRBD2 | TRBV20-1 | CSARGTSGIFEQYF | TGCAGTGCTAGGGGGACTAGCGGGATTTTCGAGCAGTACTTC
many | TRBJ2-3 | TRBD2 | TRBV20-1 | CSASSRTSGRAWTDTQYF | TGCAGTGCTAGTTCCCGGACTAGCGGGAGGGCCTGGACAGATACGCAGTATTTT
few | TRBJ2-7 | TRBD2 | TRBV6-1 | CASSPVTSGVAPYEQYF | TGTGCCAGCAGCCCTGTAACTAGCGGAGTAGCGCCCTACGAGCAGTACTTC
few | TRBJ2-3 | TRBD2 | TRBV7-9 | CATRTSSTDTQYF | TGTGCCACCCGGACTAGCTCAACAGATACGCAGTATTTT
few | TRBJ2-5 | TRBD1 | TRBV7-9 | CASSLRGPTQYF | TGTGCCAGCAGCTTAAGGGGGCCCACCCAGTACTTC
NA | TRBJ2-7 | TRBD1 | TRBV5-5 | CASSGTGTGVYYEQYF | TGTGCCAGCAGCGGAACCGGGACAGGGGTCTATTACGAGCAGTACTTC
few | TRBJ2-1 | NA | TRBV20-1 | CSAERGSYNEQFF | TGCAGTGCTGAGCGAGGCTCCTACAATGAGCAGTTCTTC
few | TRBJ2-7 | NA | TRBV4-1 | CASSQGSRSSYEQYF | TGCGCCAGCAGCCAAGGTAGCCGGAGCTCCTACGAGCAGTACTTC
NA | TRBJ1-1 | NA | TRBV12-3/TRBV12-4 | CASNFGRLNTEAFF | TGTGCCAGCAATTTCGGACGTTTGAACACTGAAGCTTTCTTT
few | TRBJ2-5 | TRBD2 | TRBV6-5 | CASSYTGLAETQYF | TGTGCCAGCAGTTACACGGGACTAGCAGAGACCCAGTACTTC
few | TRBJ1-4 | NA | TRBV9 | CASSAVTGQNEKLFF | TGTGCCAGCAGCGCCGTGACAGGCCAGAATGAAAAACTGTTTTTT
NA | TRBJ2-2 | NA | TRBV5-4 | CASSLAGAGNTGELFF | TGTGCCAGCAGCTTGGCAGGGGCAGGGAACACCGGGGAGCTGTTTTTT
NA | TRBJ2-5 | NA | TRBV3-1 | CASSQPGPGVGETQYF | TGTGCCAGCAGCCAGCCAGGCCCAGGGGTAGGAGAGACCCAGTACTTC
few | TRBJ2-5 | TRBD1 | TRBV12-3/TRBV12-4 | CASSPTGTGTKETQYF | TGTGCCAGCAGTCCTACTGGGACAGGGACGAAAGAGACCCAGTACTTC
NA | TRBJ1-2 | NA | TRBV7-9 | CASSSGRGDYGYTF | TGTGCCAGCAGCTCGGGACGGGGGGACTATGGCTACACCTTC
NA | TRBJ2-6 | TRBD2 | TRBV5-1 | CASSLLAGPSGANVLTF | TGCGCCAGCAGCTTGCTAGCGGGGCCCTCTGGGGCCAACGTCCTGACTTTC
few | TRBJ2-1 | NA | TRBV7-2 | CASSRIGNKYNEQFF | TGTGCCAGCAGCCGGATCGGAAATAAATACAATGAGCAGTTCTTC
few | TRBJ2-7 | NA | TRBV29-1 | CSVEGLDSSYEQYF | TGCAGCGTTGAAGGGCTAGATAGCTCCTACGAGCAGTACTTC
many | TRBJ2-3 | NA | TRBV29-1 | CSASGQKYF | TGCAGCGCGTCGGGACAAAAGTATTTT
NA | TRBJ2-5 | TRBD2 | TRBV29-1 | CSVAGGTETQYF | TGCAGCGTTGCCGGGGGGACGGAGACCCAGTACTTC
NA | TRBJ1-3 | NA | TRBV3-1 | CASSQDLGGGNTIYF | TGTGCCAGCAGCCAAGATCTAGGGGGTGGAAACACCATATATTTT
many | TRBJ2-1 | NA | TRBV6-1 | CASVPGLLFNEQFF | TGTGCCAGTGTCCCGGGACTCCTCTTTAATGAGCAGTTCTTC
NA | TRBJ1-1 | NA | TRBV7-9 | CASSRLRGVNTEAFF | TGTGCCAGCAGCCGCCTGAGGGGGGTAAACACTGAAGCTTTCTTT
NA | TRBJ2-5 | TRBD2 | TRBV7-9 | CASILTSGGQETQYF | TGTGCCAGCATCCTGACTAGCGGGGGGCAAGAGACCCAGTACTTC
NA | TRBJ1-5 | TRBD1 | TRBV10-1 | CASSMTGGQPQHF | TGCGCCAGCAGCATGACAGGGGGTCAGCCCCAGCATTTT
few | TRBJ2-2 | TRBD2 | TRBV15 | CATSSPRGSGTGELFF | TGTGCCACCAGCAGCCCCCGCGGGAGTGGTACCGGGGAGCTGTTTTTT
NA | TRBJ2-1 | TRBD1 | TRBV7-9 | CASNGQAYNEQFF | TGTGCCAGCAACGGACAGGCATACAATGAGCAGTTCTTC
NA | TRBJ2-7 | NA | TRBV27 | CASSYTGAPTPYEQYF | TGTGCCAGCAGCTATACGGGGGCGCCGACCCCCTACGAGCAGTACTTC
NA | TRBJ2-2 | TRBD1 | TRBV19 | CATGPGGVFGELFF | TGTGCCACCGGCCCAGGGGGCGTCTTTGGGGAGCTGTTTTTT
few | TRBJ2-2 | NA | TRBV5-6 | CASSFPTGTHTGELFF | TGTGCCAGCAGCTTCCCAACAGGGACGCACACCGGGGAGCTGTTTTTT
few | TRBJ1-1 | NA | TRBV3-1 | CASSPMMNTEAFF | TGTGCCAGCAGCCCAATGATGAACACTGAAGCTTTCTTT
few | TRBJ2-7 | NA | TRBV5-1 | CASSLYAQSAYEQYF | TGCGCCAGCAGCTTGTATGCCCAGTCGGCCTACGAGCAGTACTTC
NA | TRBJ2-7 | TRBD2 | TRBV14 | CASSPPRTSGMFREQYF | TGTGCCAGCAGCCCGCCCCGAACTAGCGGGATGTTTCGAGAGCAGTACTTC
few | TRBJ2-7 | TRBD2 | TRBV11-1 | CASSARTSGSGFPYEQYF | TGTGCCAGCAGCGCCCGGACTAGCGGGAGTGGATTCCCCTACGAGCAGTACTTC
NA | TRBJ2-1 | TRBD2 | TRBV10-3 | CAIRDTSGRTIEQFF | TGTGCCATCAGGGATACTAGCGGGAGGACGATAGAGCAGTTCTTC
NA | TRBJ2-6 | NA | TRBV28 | CASRRSSGANVLTF | TGTGCCAGCAGAAGGTCCTCTGGGGCCAACGTCCTGACTTTC
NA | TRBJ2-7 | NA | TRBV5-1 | CASSLGWPSPNYEQYF | TGCGCCAGCAGCTTAGGATGGCCTTCTCCGAACTACGAGCAGTACTTC
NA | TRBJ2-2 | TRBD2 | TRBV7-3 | CASSLGLAGAGGTGELFF | TGTGCCAGCAGCTTAGGACTAGCGGGAGCCGGGGGAACCGGGGAGCTGTTTTTT
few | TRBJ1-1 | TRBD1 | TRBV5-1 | CASSSRGAGTEAFF | TGCGCCAGCAGCAGCAGGGGGGCAGGGACTGAAGCTTTCTTT
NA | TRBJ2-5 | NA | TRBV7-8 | CASSRGPGGRYQETQYF | TGTGCCAGCAGCCGAGGCCCCGGGGGACGTTACCAAGAGACCCAGTACTTC
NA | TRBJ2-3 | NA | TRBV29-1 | CSACWALGSAQYF | TGCAGCGCTTGTTGGGCACTTGGGTCCGCGCAGTATTTT
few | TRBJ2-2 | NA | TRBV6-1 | CASGTNANTGELFF | TGTGCCAGCGGGACGAACGCGAACACCGGGGAGCTGTTTTTT
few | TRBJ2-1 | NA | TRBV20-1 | CSARMRSWGHEQFF | TGCAGTGCTAGGATGCGGAGCTGGGGACATGAGCAGTTCTTC
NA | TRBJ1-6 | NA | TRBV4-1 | CASSQDNWEGSPLHF | TGCGCCAGCAGCCAAGATAACTGGGAGGGATCACCCCTCCACTTT
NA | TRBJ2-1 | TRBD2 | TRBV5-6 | CASSWGSGSYNEQFF | TGTGCCAGCAGCTGGGGTAGCGGGTCTTACAATGAGCAGTTCTTC
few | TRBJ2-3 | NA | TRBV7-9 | CASSSREIHTQYF | TGTGCCAGCAGCTCCAGGGAAATACATACGCAGTATTTT
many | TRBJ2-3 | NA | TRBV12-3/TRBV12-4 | CASSPRTGTLRGDTQYF | TGTGCCAGCAGTCCTAGAACCGGGACCCTGAGGGGAGATACGCAGTATTTT
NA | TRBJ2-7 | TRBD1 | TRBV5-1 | CASSRTGGAGEQYF | TGCGCCAGCAGCCGGACAGGGGGCGCGGGCGAGCAGTACTTC
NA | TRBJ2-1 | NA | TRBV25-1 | CASSGKPGPAISYNEQFF | TGTGCCAGCAGTGGAAAGCCTGGACCGGCAATCTCCTACAATGAGCAGTTCTTC